There are a few counts of the clone carrying this T cell receptor (beta chain). Its antigen remains unknown. This specimen comes from a study of T cells in Graves' hyperthyroidism and ophthalmopathy. The study's findings and limits: The model predicted ophthalmopathy a median around six months before onset.

Ophthalmopathy patients showed a Clinical Activity Score of at least 3, NOSPECS grade of at least 4 and duration under 3 months. Orbital computed tomography, thyroid ultrasound, serum thyroxine and TRAb, and clinical symptoms together informed the diagnoses. Amplification targeted TCR beta CDR3 regions from RNA transcripts. TCR CDR3 regions were first amplified by RT-PCR with HTBI primers. TCRdb passed the multiplex PCR reads through MiXCR, listing each CDR3 protein once. The sample consists of about 600,000 distinct CDR3 sequences, about 16% of them appearing once. The sequence was collected from a middle-aged woman with Graves' ophthalmopathy. What was sequenced was blood.

Written as DNA, the CDR3 is TGTGCCACCAGCAGAGAAGGACTAGCGTCCCCCACAGATACGCAGTATTTT. Protein product: CATSREGLASPTDTQYF. V and J are TRBV15 and TRBJ2-3; 9 bases fit TRBD2. The CDR3 sequence is 17 residues long. Germline-derived CDR1 and CDR2 are LNHNV and YYDKDF (reference sequence). The V segment lost 0 bases and the J segment 2 bases; nucleotides outside the gene matches: 6.